This is a list of T cell receptor beta chains from one sample in a study of control samples from healthy donors and cancer patients. Libraries were prepared by immunoSEQ multiplex PCR; TCRdb keeps only in-frame clonotypes and omits some of them. The profile shows tens of thousands of clones, roughly 82% of them singletons. Sequences were obtained from PBMCs. These receptor sequences come from a man between 60 and 75 years old with head and neck cancer. CDR3s include the opening cysteine and the closing phenylalanine or tryptophan. The D gene is left open where the match is weak. Size is stated for part of the rows, as once, few or many counts, or as a class when the clone is expanded.

J,D,size,V,DNA,CDR3
TRBJ1-6,NA,few,TRBV27,TGTGCCAGCTGGACCCCCACTCGGGGACTTAATTCACCCCTCCACTTT,CASWTPTRGLNSPLHF
TRBJ2-1,NA,NA,TRBV9,TGTGCCAGCAGCGTAGAGCCCCCAGAGACCTACAATGAGCAGTTCTTC,CASSVEPPETYNEQFF
TRBJ1-2,TRBD1,NA,TRBV7-9,TGTGCCAGCAGCTTCGGACAGGGGGATGGCTACACCTTC,CASSFGQGDGYTF
TRBJ2-7,NA,NA,TRBV5-1,TGCGCCAGCAGCTCGGACGGCCGCTCCTACGAGCAGTACTTC,CASSSDGRSYEQYF
TRBJ1-2,TRBD1,NA,TRBV6-5,TGTGCCAGCAGTTTTTCCGGGACAGGGGGCAACTATGGCTACACCTTC,CASSFSGTGGNYGYTF
TRBJ1-1,NA,NA,TRBV6-5,TGTGCCAGCAGGGAGACAGTGAACACTGAAGCTTTCTTT,CASRETVNTEAFF
TRBJ1-3,NA,once,TRBV3-1/TRBV3-2,TGTGCCAGCAGCCAAGGACGGCCAGGACGCTCTGGAAACACCATATATTTT,CASSQGRPGRSGNTIYF
TRBJ1-2,TRBD1,NA,TRBV7-9,TGTGCCAGCAGCTTAGGGACAGGGGGCGATGGCTACACCTTC,CASSLGTGGDGYTF
TRBJ1-1,NA,few,TRBV12-5,TGTGCTAGTGGCAAGACAGAAAACACTGAAGCTTTCTTT,CASGKTENTEAFF
TRBJ2-1,NA,NA,TRBV6-5,TGTGCCAGCAGTTACTCTTTAGCAGCCTACAATGAGCAGTTCTTC,CASSYSLAAYNEQFF
TRBJ2-7,NA,NA,TRBV28,TGTGCCAGCCAATCCTACGAGCAGTACTTC,CASQSYEQYF
TRBJ2-1,NA,NA,TRBV27,TGTGCCAGCAGTATTCAGGGAGTTGAGGGGGAAGAGCAGTTCTTC,CASSIQGVEGEEQFF
TRBJ2-7,TRBD2,NA,TRBV28,TGTGCCAGCAGTTTATCAACTAGCGGAGCCTACGAGCAGTACTTC,CASSLSTSGAYEQYF
TRBJ1-2,TRBD1,NA,TRBV5-1,TGCGCCAGCAGCCAACGACAGGGCGGATCTAACTATGGCTACACCTTC,CASSQRQGGSNYGYTF
TRBJ2-7,NA,NA,TRBV18,TGTGCCAGCCCACCAACGGCTGGGTACGGCGAGCAGTACTTC,CASPPTAGYGEQYF
TRBJ1-5,NA,NA,TRBV3-1/TRBV3-2,TGTGCCAGCAGCCAAGATTCGATGAGGCCCCAGCATTTT,CASSQDSMRPQHF
TRBJ1-2,NA,once,TRBV7-2,TGTGCCAGCACCCAGACCGTTGGCTACACCTTC,CASTQTVGYTF
TRBJ2-1,NA,NA,TRBV6-4,TGTGCCAGCAGTGACTCGAGAGGACCTAGACTAGGATCCTACAATGAGCAGTTCTTC,CASSDSRGPRLGSYNEQFF
TRBJ1-2,NA,NA,TRBV7-9,TGTGCCAGCAGCCATCCCCCGGGGGCCTTAAACTATGGCTACACCTTC,CASSHPPGALNYGYTF
TRBJ2-5,NA,once,TRBV6-1,TGTGCCAGCAGTGAGGGGCCCGGGGAGACCCAGTACTTC,CASSEGPGETQYF
TRBJ2-1,NA,NA,TRBV29-1,TGCAGCCTCTTGGGACATGGCTCCTACAATGAGCAGTTCTTC,CSLLGHGSYNEQFF
TRBJ2-6,NA,NA,TRBV7-2,TGTGCCAGCAGCTCATTTGGCTCTGGGGCCAACGTCCTGACTTTC,CASSSFGSGANVLTF
TRBJ1-1,NA,NA,TRBV7-8,TGTGCCAGCAGCTTATTTACACCGCCGAGCACTGAAGCTTTCTTT,CASSLFTPPSTEAFF
TRBJ1-5,NA,NA,TRBV6-5,TGTGCCACACAGGGTTCGCGCAATCAGCCCCAGCATTTT,CATQGSRNQPQHF
TRBJ2-1,NA,NA,TRBV7-2,TGTGCCAGCAGCTTACTTAGTAGGGGTGAGCAGTTCTTC,CASSLLSRGEQFF
TRBJ1-3,NA,NA,TRBV30,TGTGCCTGGAGTGCGCTGGGGCCCTCTGGAAACACCATATATTTT,CAWSALGPSGNTIYF
TRBJ1-2,NA,NA,TRBV10-3,TGTGCCATCAGGCCAGAGAGCTATGGCTACACCTTC,CAIRPESYGYTF
TRBJ2-4,NA,NA,TRBV21-1,TGTGCCAGCAGCAAATCCCCCCAGGGAAACATTCAGTACTTC,CASSKSPQGNIQYF
TRBJ1-4,TRBD1,once,TRBV19,TGTGCCGGGACAGAGGGGGCTCGTACCTATAATGAAAAACTGTTTTTT,CAGTEGARTYNEKLFF
TRBJ2-6,NA,NA,TRBV5-6,TGTGCCAGCACCTTGGGGGGGGCAGCTGGGGCCAACGTCCTGACTTTC,CASTLGGAAGANVLTF
TRBJ1-6,NA,NA,TRBV5-4,TGTGCCAGCAGCTTGGTACCAGAGGCACCCCTCCACTTT,CASSLVPEAPLHF
TRBJ1-5,TRBD1,once,TRBV19,TGTGCCAGTAGTATAGGTCGGGACAGGGACCTTCAGCCCCAGCATTTT,CASSIGRDRDLQPQHF
TRBJ2-5,NA,NA,TRBV20-1,TGCAGTGCCTGGGCCCAAGAGACCCAGTACTTC,CSAWAQETQYF
TRBJ1-3,NA,NA,TRBV5-5,TGTGCCAGCAGCGCGCTCCGGGGAAACACCATATATTTT,CASSALRGNTIYF
TRBJ2-1,NA,NA,TRBV27,TGTGCCAGCAGCCTCGCATCCTACAATGAGCAGTTCTTC,CASSLASYNEQFF
TRBJ2-5,TRBD2,NA,TRBV5-1,TGCGCCAGCAGCCCGGACCTAGCGGGAGGGAGTGGGGAGACCCAGTACTTC,CASSPDLAGGSGETQYF
TRBJ2-3,NA,NA,TRBV25-1,TGTGCCAGCAGTGGTGGGGGCCCAGATACGCAGTATTTT,CASSGGGPDTQYF
TRBJ2-3,TRBD2,few,TRBV19,TGTGCCAGTAGTATGGGACTAGCGGGAGCCCGTGCGCAGTATTTT,CASSMGLAGARAQYF
TRBJ1-5,NA,few,TRBV12-3/TRBV12-4,TGTGCCAGCAGCCTAGTATCTCAGCCCCAGCATTTT,CASSLVSQPQHF
TRBJ1-4,NA,once,TRBV28,TGTGCCACCCTCGAATGGGGGGTAGGTAATGAAAAACTGTTTTTT,CATLEWGVGNEKLFF